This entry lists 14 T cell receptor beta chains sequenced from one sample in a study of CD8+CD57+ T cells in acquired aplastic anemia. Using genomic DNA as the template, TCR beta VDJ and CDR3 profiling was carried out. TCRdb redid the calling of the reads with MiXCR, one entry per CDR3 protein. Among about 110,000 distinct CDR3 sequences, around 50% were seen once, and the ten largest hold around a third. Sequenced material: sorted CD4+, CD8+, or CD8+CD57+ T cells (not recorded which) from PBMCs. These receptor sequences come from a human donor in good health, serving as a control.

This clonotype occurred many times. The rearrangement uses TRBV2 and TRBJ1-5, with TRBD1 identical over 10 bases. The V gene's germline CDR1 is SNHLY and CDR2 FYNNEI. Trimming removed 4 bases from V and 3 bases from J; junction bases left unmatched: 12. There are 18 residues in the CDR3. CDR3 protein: CASSVSWTGGTNNQPQHF. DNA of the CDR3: TGTGCCAGCAGTGTTAGTTGGACAGGGGGTACGAACAATCAGCCCCAGCATTTT.

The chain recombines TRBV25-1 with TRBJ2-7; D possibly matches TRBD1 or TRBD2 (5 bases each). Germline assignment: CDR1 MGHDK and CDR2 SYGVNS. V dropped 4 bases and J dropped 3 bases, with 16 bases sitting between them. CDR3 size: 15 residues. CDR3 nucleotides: TGTGCCAGCAGTGTTAGGGACGGGGAACACTACGAGCAGTACTTC. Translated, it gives CASSVRDGEHYEQYF.

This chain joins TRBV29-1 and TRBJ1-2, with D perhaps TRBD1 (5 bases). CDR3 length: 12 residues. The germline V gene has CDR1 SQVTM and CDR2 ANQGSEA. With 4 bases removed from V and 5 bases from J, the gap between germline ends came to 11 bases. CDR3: CSVAVGGYGYTF. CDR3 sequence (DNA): TGCAGCGTTGCCGTTGGGGGATATGGCTACACCTTC.

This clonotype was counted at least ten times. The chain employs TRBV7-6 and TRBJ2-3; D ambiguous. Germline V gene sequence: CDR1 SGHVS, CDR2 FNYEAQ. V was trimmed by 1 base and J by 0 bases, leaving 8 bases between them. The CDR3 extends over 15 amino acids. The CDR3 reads CASSLEPWSTDTQYF. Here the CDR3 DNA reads TGTGCCAGCAGCTTAGAACCCTGGAGCACAGATACGCAGTATTTT.

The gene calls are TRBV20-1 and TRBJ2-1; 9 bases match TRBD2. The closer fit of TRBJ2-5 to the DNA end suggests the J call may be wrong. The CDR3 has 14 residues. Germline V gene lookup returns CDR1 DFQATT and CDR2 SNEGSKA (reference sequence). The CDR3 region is CSARDSSGGISQYF. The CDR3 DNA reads TGCAGTGCTAGAGATAGCAGCGGGGGGATCTCCCAGTACTTC.

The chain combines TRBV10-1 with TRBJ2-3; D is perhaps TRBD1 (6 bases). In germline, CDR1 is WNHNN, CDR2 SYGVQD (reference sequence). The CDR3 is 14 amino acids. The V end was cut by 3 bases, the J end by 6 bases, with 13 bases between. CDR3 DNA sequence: TGCGCCAGCAGTGACCCCGGACAGTGGGATACGCAGTATTTT. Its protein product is CASSDPGQWDTQYF.

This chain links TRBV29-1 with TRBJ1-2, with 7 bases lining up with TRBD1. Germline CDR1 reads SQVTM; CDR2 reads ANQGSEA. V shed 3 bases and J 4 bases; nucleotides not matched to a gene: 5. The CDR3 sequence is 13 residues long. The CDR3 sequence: CSVDGQASYGYTF. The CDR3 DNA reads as TGCAGCGTTGACGGACAGGCGAGCTATGGCTACACCTTC.

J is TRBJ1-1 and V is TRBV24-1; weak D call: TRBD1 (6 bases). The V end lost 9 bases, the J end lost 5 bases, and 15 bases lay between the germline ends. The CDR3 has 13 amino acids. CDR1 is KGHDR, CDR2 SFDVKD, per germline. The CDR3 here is CATPGHRGTEAFF. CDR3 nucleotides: TGTGCCACCCCGGGACACCGTGGGACTGAAGCTTTCTTT.

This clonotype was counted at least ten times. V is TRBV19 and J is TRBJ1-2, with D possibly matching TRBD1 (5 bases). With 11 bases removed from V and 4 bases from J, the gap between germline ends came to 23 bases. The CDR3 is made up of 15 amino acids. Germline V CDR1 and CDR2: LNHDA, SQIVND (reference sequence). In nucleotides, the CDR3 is TGTGCCTCACAACCCGCAGGGCGAGGTGGCTATGGCTACACCTTC. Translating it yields CASQPAGRGGYGYTF. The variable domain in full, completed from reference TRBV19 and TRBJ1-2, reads DGGITQSPKYLFRKEGQNVTLSCEQNLNHDAMYWYRQDPGQGLRLIYYSQIVNDFQKGDIAEGYSVSREKKESFPLTVTSAQKNPTAFYLCASQPAGRGGYGYTFGSGTRLTVV.

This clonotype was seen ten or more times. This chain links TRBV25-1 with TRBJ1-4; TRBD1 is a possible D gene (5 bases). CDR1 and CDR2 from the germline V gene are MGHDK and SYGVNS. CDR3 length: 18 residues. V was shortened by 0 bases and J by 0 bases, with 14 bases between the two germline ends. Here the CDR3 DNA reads TGTGCCAGCAGTGAATATGGGCGACGGACATCAACTAATGAAAAACTGTTTTTT. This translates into CASSEYGRRTSTNEKLFF. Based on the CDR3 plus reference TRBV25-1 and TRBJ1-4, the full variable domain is EADIYQTPRYLVIGTGKKITLECSQTMGHDKMYWYQQDPGMELHLIHYSYGVNSTEKGDLSSESTVSRIRTEHFPLTLESARPSHTSQYLCASSEYGRRTSTNEKLFFGSGTQLSVL.

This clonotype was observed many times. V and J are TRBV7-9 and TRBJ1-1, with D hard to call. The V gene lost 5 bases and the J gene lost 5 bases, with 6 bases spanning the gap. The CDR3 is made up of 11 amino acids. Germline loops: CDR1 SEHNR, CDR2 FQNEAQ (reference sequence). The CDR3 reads CASSLLTEAFF. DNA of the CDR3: TGTGCCAGCAGCCTTCTGACTGAAGCTTTCTTT. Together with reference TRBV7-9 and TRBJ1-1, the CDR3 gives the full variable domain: DTGVSQNPRHKITKRGQNVTFRCDPISEHNRLYWYRQTLGQGPEFLTYFQNEAQLEKSRLLSDRFSAERPKGSFSTLEIQRTEQGDSAMYLCASSLLTEAFFGQGTRLTVV.

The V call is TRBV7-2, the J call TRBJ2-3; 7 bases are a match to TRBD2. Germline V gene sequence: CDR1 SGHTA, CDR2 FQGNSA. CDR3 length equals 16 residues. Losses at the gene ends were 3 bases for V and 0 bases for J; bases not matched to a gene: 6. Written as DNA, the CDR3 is TGTGCCAGCAGCTTTTCTAGCGGAATTAGCACAGATACGCAGTATTTT. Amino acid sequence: CASSFSSGISTDTQYF.

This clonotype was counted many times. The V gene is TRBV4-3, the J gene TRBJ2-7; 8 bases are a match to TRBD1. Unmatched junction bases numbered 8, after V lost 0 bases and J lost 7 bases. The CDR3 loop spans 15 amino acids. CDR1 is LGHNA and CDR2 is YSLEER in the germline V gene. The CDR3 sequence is CASSQDAQGEWEQYF. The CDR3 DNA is TGCGCCAGCAGCCAAGATGCACAGGGGGAGTGGGAGCAGTACTTC.

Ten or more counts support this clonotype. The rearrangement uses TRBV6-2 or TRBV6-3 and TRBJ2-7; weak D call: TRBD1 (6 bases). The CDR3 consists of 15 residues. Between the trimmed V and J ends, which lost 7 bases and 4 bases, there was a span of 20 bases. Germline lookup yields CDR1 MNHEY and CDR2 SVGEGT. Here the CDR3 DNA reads TGTGCCAGCAACACGAGACAGGAACCAGCTTACGAGCAGTACTTC. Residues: CASNTRQEPAYEQYF.